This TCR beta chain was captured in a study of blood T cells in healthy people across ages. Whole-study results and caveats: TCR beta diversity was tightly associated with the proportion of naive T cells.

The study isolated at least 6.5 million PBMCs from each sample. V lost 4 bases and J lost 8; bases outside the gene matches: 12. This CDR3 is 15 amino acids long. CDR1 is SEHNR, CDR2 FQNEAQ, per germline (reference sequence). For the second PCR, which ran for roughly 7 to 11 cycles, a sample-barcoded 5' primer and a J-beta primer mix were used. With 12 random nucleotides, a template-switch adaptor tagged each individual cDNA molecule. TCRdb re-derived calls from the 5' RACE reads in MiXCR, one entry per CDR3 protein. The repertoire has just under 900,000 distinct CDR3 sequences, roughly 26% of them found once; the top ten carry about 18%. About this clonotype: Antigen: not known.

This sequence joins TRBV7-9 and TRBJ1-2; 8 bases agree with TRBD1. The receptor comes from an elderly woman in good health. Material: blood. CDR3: CASSSSRTGGNGYTF. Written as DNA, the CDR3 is TGTGCCAGCAGCTCGAGCCGTACAGGGGGAAACGGCTACACCTTC.